This T cell receptor beta chain was profiled in a study of T-cell memory formation after mild COVID-19 listed by TCRdb under 2021. For the study in its entirety: TCR sequence clusters from the two donors were largely donor specific. Longitudinal TCRalpha and TCRbeta repertoire sequencing tracked T-cell clones expanding and contracting after mild COVID-19 in a couple of donors. The cohort comprised two young, previously healthy adult volunteers, one female and one male.

About this clonotype itself: The antigen it recognizes is unknown. Qualities for individual bases were not recorded, and no much larger clone is one base off.

Sequencing relied on an Illumina NovaSeq 6000. cDNA libraries for TCRalpha and TCRbeta were prepared by 5'RACE using constant-segment primers, with sample barcodes and unique molecular identifiers added. RNA was extracted from every sample with Trizol reagent. The libraries were amplified in two PCR steps, and the second step added a second sample barcode and Illumina TruSeq adapters. Sequencing of libraries was performed on an Illumina NovaSeq with 2 x 150 bp paired-end reads. Under the source paper's analysis protocol: Demultiplexing of reads and collapsing into UMI-guided consensus sequences were performed with migec v1.2.7. Using mixcr v2.1.11, UMI consensuses were aligned to TRA and TRB V and J templates and then assembled into clonotypes. A clonotype was counted as expanded or contracted only if both edgeR and NoisET called the change significant, with noise models trained on biological replicates. edgeR calls used a false discovery rate-adjusted p below 0.01 and a log2 fold-change threshold of 1. As an exploratory analysis of dynamics, max-normalized trajectories of the 1000 most abundant clonotypes were examined with PCA combined with hierarchical clustering. Separately sequenced CD4+ and CD8+ repertoires were used to assign the CD4 or CD8 phenotype of responding clones. The public sequencing data were trimmed at Q25 with fastp and processed into clonotypes with MiXCR by TCRdb, which kept only in-frame beta chains. Rows are combined by CDR3 protein, so each entry shows the most common genes and DNA. What appears here as the V and J calls and clone size reflects TCRdb's work, not the paper's. For this sample the table gives hundreds of thousands of distinct CDR3 sequences, of which 15% to 20% were detected only once. The top ten hold approximately 8.1% of the sample.

Here is what the overall study found, with its caveats: Contracting CD4+ clones appeared mostly in the CM and EM memory subsets, whereas CD8+ clones were enriched in EMRA. Some responding clones were detected in pre-infection memory, suggesting pre-existing cross-reactive memory T cells joined the SARS-CoV-2 response. Only a couple of mild cases were covered in the study, and larger cohorts including severe cases with pre-infection samples were considered necessary. SARS-CoV-2 specificity of the second-wave clones peaking on day 37 was not confirmed. Clones that contracted from day 15 to 85 showed balanced CD4/CD8 phenotypes, whereas a second wave of clones that expanded from day 15 to 37 leaned towards CD4+.

Its CDR3 holds 15 amino acids, cysteine through phenylalanine. Only the CDR3 region is kept as DNA, spanning 45 bases read in frame from base 1. CDR1 and CDR2 were assigned from the germline V gene as KGHSH and LQKENI. V is clipped by 3 bases and J by 3 bases, and the sequence between their germline boundaries is 14 bases long. Ficoll-Paque density gradient centrifugation was used to isolate PBMCs. The sequencing input was PBMCs or a T cell subset sorted from them (not recorded which). In this chain, TRBV18 is recombined with TRBJ2-5, with no reliable assignment of the D segment. The sequence was collected from an adult woman who had mild COVID-19 (a few samples of this study predate the infection). The sample titles of this study are shuffled in the database, so cell type and time point are left out; the donor was told from shared clones. The CDR3: CASSPLQAEKETQYF. Here is the DNA: TGTGCCAGCTCACCCCTCCAGGCTGAAAAAGAGACCCAGTACTTC.